A single sample is the source of the 27 T cell receptor beta chains below, sequenced in a study of post-analysis software for immune sequencing data. Study outcomes and limitations: Roughly 5 TRBV segments were significantly more frequent in patients than in controls. TRBV5-6, TRBV5-1 and TRBV20-1 were among these segments.

Which antigens these TCRs recognize remains unknown. Sequencing libraries made from TCR beta cDNA carried unique molecular identifiers. One entry per CDR3 protein results from TCRdb running MiXCR on the PCR reads. This sample yields 800,000 to 950,000 distinct CDR3 sequences, of which roughly 50% are seen a single time; approximately 4.3% belongs to the top ten. Sequenced material: blood. The source of these receptors is a girl aged 10-17 years with multiple sclerosis.

This clonotype was counted between two and nine times. The chain carries TRBV7-9 and TRBJ2-5, with 12 bases that match TRBD2. This CDR3 is 15 amino acids long. In germline, CDR1 is SEHNR, CDR2 FQNEAQ (reference sequence). V shed 2 bases and J 5 bases; nucleotides not matched to a gene: 3. In DNA, the CDR3 is TGTGCCAGCAGCTTACGACTAGCGGGGGAGGAGACCCAGTACTTC. Translated, it gives CASSLRLAGEETQYF.

The V and J genes are TRBV10-3 and TRBJ2-2; D is perhaps TRBD2 (5 bases). Germline V gene sequence: CDR1 ENHRY, CDR2 SYGVKD. Trimming stripped 2 bases from V and 3 bases from J, with 10 bases between. The CDR3 is 15 amino acids. The CDR3 region is CAISETPRDTGELFF. CDR3 bases: TGTGCCATCAGTGAGACCCCGCGGGACACCGGGGAGCTGTTTTTT.

This chain links TRBV20-1 with TRBJ1-2; D perhaps matches TRBD1 (5 bases). Germline V gene lookup returns CDR1 DFQATT and CDR2 SNEGSKA (reference sequence). Trimming left V 5 bases short and J 2 bases short, with 12 bases between. The CDR3 is 13 residues long. As DNA, the CDR3 is TGCAGTGCTCAGGTTCAGGGAAACTATGGCTACACCTTC. This translates into CSAQVQGNYGYTF.

This chain uses TRBV6-2 or TRBV6-3 with TRBJ2-4, with D possibly TRBD2 on 5 matching bases. The germline gives CDR1 MNHEY, CDR2 SVGEGT. Trimming removed 5 bases at V and 1 base at J, with 18 bases between. There are 17 residues in the CDR3. The CDR3 loop is CASSPNGLAAAKNIQYF. As DNA, the CDR3 is TGTGCCAGCAGTCCGAACGGGCTAGCTGCTGCCAAAAACATTCAGTACTTC.

This clonotype was seen more than once but under ten times. V is TRBV28 and J is TRBJ2-5, with TRBD2 identical over 11 bases. V gave up 1 base and J gave up 5 bases; unmatched junction bases: 9. The CDR3 has 17 amino acids. CDR1 MDHEN and CDR2 SYDVKM come from the germline V gene. CDR3: CASSLYGLAGGLETQYF. The DNA for the CDR3 is TGTGCCAGCAGTTTATATGGGTTAGCGGGGGGGCTGGAGACCCAGTACTTC.

This clonotype was observed a single time. The genes are TRBV3-1 and TRBJ2-5, with D unresolved. TRBJ2-7 explains the end of the DNA better; the J call may be wrong. CDR3 size: 13 residues. Germline CDR1 LGHDT, CDR2 YNNKEL (reference sequence). In DNA form, the CDR3 reads TGTGCCAGCAGCCAATGGGGTTTTTACGAGCAGTACTTC. This codes for CASSQWGFYEQYF.

The chain carries TRBV5-6 and TRBJ2-2; unclear D gene. This CDR3 is 16 amino acids long. Trimming took off 1 base at V and 4 bases at J, with 14 bases between the two ends. Germline loops: CDR1 SGHDT, CDR2 YYEEEE. This chain's CDR3 is CASSLMTASGTGELFF. The CDR3 DNA reads TGTGCCAGCAGCTTGATGACGGCGTCGGGCACCGGGGAGCTGTTTTTT.

V usage is TRBV3-1 and J usage is TRBJ2-5; D possibly matches TRBD1 or TRBD2 (5 bases each). The last part of the DNA fits TRBJ2-4 better; the J call may be wrong. The CDR3 extends over 17 amino acids. Looked up from germline, CDR1 is LGHDT and CDR2 is YNNKEL (reference sequence). The CDR3: CASSQVGTRESKNIQYF. The CDR3 DNA reads as TGTGCCAGCAGCCAAGTTGGTACCAGGGAGTCCAAAAACATTCAGTACTTC.

V usage is TRBV20-1 and J usage is TRBJ2-1, with D unresolved. Deletions cut 3 bases from V and 9 bases from J, with 18 bases between. This CDR3 has 14 amino acids. Germline CDR1 reads DFQATT; CDR2 reads SNEGSKA (reference sequence). CDR3 amino acids: CSASPLTDAAEQFF. The CDR3 bases are TGCAGTGCTAGCCCCTTGACTGACGCGGCTGAGCAGTTCTTC.

The V gene is TRBV7-9, the J gene TRBJ1-1; 9 nucleotides match TRBD1. Germline V gene lookup returns CDR1 SEHNR and CDR2 FQNEAQ (reference sequence). V lost 5 bases and J lost 0; bases outside the gene matches: 7. The CDR3 sequence is 16 residues long. The CDR3 DNA is TGTGCCAGCAGCCCTAGGACAGGGGCCATGAACACTGAAGCTTTCTTT. It encodes CASSPRTGAMNTEAFF.

V is TRBV10-2 and J is TRBJ2-7; 7 bases align to TRBD1. CDR1 WSHSY and CDR2 SAAADI come from the germline V gene. Trimming took 3 bases from V and 3 from J; bases not matched to a gene: 8. The CDR3 sequence is 15 residues long. The CDR3 reads CASSEPPGQSYEQYF. CDR3 bases: TGCGCCAGCAGTGAACCACCGGGACAGAGCTACGAGCAGTACTTC.

V gene TRBV29-1 combines with J gene TRBJ2-2, with D tentatively TRBD2 (5 bases). This CDR3 has 13 amino acids. The germline V and J ends were trimmed by 5 bases and 3 bases, with 10 bases remaining between them. CDR1 is SQVTM, CDR2 ANQGSEA, per germline. CDR3 protein: CSVREGHTGELFF. DNA for the CDR3: TGCAGCGTTAGAGAGGGTCACACCGGGGAGCTGTTTTTT.

The genes are TRBV18 and TRBJ2-3; D not certain. The CDR3 extends over 15 amino acids. Germline V gene lookup returns CDR1 KGHSH and CDR2 LQKENI. V gave up 2 bases and J gave up 4 bases, with 13 bases separating them. The CDR3 DNA follows: TGTGCCAGCTCACCAAGGCGAGGCAGCTCAGATACGCAGTATTTT. Translation gives CASSPRRGSSDTQYF.

In this sample, this clonotype turned up a few times. The chain uses TRBV5-1 and TRBJ2-1, with 8 positions matching TRBD2. The CDR3 extends over 16 amino acids. Per germline, CDR1 SGHRS and CDR2 YFSETQ. Unmatched junction bases numbered 5, after V lost 0 bases and J lost 3 bases. This CDR3 reads CASSLVRGGLYNEQFF. CDR3 in DNA: TGCGCCAGCAGCTTGGTTCGGGGGGGCCTCTACAATGAGCAGTTCTTC.

The chain combines TRBV5-1 with TRBJ1-4, with 11 bases lining up with TRBD1. The CDR3 loop spans 18 amino acids. J gave up 2 bases and V 4 bases, and 10 bases lay outside the gene matches. From germline, CDR1 is SGHRS and CDR2 YFSETQ. CDR3 DNA sequence: TGCGCCAGCAGCCCTGGACAGGGGGCAGTTTGGACTAATGAAAAACTGTTTTTT. This sequence encodes CASSPGQGAVWTNEKLFF.

A few counts support this clonotype. For the CDR3, the DNA is TGCAGCGTTGAAGTCCAGCGGGAGGGACGGGGGCAGTTCTTC. This codes for CSVEVQREGRGQFF. The chain uses TRBV29-1 and TRBJ2-1; TRBD2 aligns across 10 bases. Germline CDR1 SQVTM, CDR2 ANQGSEA. The CDR3 has 14 amino acids. The J segment lost 12 bases and the V segment lost 1 base, leaving 9 bases of the junction unmatched.

The chain has TRBV10-3 and TRBJ2-1; possible D gene TRBD1, 7 bases. CDR1 is ENHRY, CDR2 SYGVKD, per germline. The CDR3 consists of 12 residues. The V and J ends lost 2 bases and 14 bases respectively, with 13 bases between them. Here the CDR3 reads CAISETQGEEFF. CDR3 coding DNA: TGTGCCATCAGTGAGACCCAGGGGGAGGAGTTCTTC.

This clonotype was detected ten times or more. The chain links TRBV12-3 or TRBV12-4 to TRBJ1-2; weak D call: TRBD1 (6 bases). Trimming removed 2 bases from V and 1 base from J, with 11 bases in between. The CDR3 extends over 15 amino acids. The CDR3 here is CASSLWTEINYGYTF. CDR3 coding DNA: TGTGCCAGCAGTTTATGGACAGAGATTAACTATGGCTACACCTTC.

This clonotype has only a few counts. J is TRBJ2-7 and V is TRBV6-5, with TRBD2 identical over 10 bases. With V trimmed by 6 bases and J by 3 bases, 8 bases remained unmatched. CDR3 length: 15 residues. Germline lookup yields CDR1 MNHEY and CDR2 SVGAGI. In DNA form, the CDR3 reads TGTGCCAGCAGCGAACTAGCGGGGACCGGCTACGAGCAGTACTTC. Translation: CASSELAGTGYEQYF.

The gene calls are TRBV20-1 and TRBJ2-3; D not resolved. CDR3 size: 15 residues. The V end lost 5 bases, the J end lost 0 bases, and 15 bases lay between the germline ends. CDR1 is DFQATT and CDR2 is SNEGSKA in the germline V gene (reference sequence). The CDR3 sequence is CSAPGGDLSTDTQYF. As DNA, the CDR3 is TGCAGTGCTCCGGGCGGCGACCTGAGCACAGATACGCAGTATTTT.

This clonotype appeared once. This chain links TRBV29-1 with TRBJ1-2, with unresolved D. Germline V gene sequence: CDR1 SQVTM, CDR2 ANQGSEA. Trimming pared 5 bases from V and 4 bases from J, leaving 11 bases between. CDR3 length equals 12 residues. CDR3 region: CSVREGFYGYTF. The CDR3 DNA is TGCAGCGTTAGGGAGGGTTTCTATGGCTACACCTTC.

This chain connects TRBV29-1 to TRBJ1-5, with TRBD1 matching over 9 bases. Losses at the gene ends were 4 bases for V and 0 bases for J; bases not matched to a gene: 10. CDR1 and CDR2 from the germline V gene are SQVTM and ANQGSEA. This CDR3 has 17 residues. CDR3 DNA: TGCAGCGTTGGGCTCGGGACAGGGCCTTATAGCAATCAGCCCCAGCATTTT. Translated, it gives CSVGLGTGPYSNQPQHF.

The gene calls are TRBV4-2 and TRBJ2-1; D call uncertain. This CDR3 is 15 amino acids long. The germline V gene encodes CDR1 LGHNA and CDR2 YNFKEQ. V was shortened by 4 bases and J by 7 bases, with 17 bases between the two germline ends. The CDR3 sequence is CASSPPLAVMNEQFF. The CDR3 DNA reads as TGTGCCAGCAGCCCCCCCTTGGCCGTTATGAATGAGCAGTTCTTC.

This chain uses TRBV12-3 or TRBV12-4 with TRBJ2-3; 8 positions agree with TRBD1. With 6 bases clipped from V and 12 bases from J, the junction kept 8 bases outside the gene matches. The CDR3 runs 12 residues. The CDR3 nucleotides are TGTGCCAGCAGACTCTGGGGACAGGTCCAGTATTTT. It encodes CASRLWGQVQYF.

V gene TRBV12-3 or TRBV12-4 combines with J gene TRBJ2-7; unclear D gene. This CDR3 comprises 14 residues. V was cut by 6 bases and J by 1 base, with 13 bases left in between. The DNA for the CDR3 is TGTGCCAGCAGCAATCCCCCGGGTTCCTACGAGCAGTACTTC. Its translation: CASSNPPGSYEQYF.

The genes are TRBV19 and TRBJ2-7; D gene ambiguous. The V gene's germline CDR1 is LNHDA and CDR2 SQIVND (reference sequence). V lost 5 bases to trimming and J lost 0 bases, with 5 bases between them. The CDR3 is made up of 12 amino acids. The CDR3 DNA reads TGTGCCAGTAGTGGTATCTCCTACGAGCAGTACTTC. Its translation: CASSGISYEQYF. The full variable domain, its missing parts supplied by reference TRBV19 and TRBJ2-7, is DGGITQSPKYLFRKEGQNVTLSCEQNLNHDAMYWYRQDPGQGLRLIYYSQIVNDFQKGDIAEGYSVSREKKESFPLTVTSAQKNPTAFYLCASSGISYEQYFGPGTRLTVT.

There are a few counts of this clonotype. The chain carries TRBV27 and TRBJ2-3, with unresolved D. The V end lost 0 bases, the J end lost 1 base, and 8 bases lay between the germline ends. This CDR3 is built from 15 residues. In germline, CDR1 is MNHEY, CDR2 SMNVEV (reference sequence). DNA for the CDR3: TGTGCCAGCAGTTTATCGTGGCAGGGCACAGATACGCAGTATTTT. Translated: CASSLSWQGTDTQYF.